This T cell receptor beta chain was recorded in a study of breast tumors, draining lymph nodes, adjacent tissues. The sample holds many counts of this clonotype. As yet, its antigen is unknown. A single record per CDR3 protein comes from TCRdb applying MiXCR to the multiplex PCR reads. This sample has tens of thousands of distinct CDR3 sequences, with 23% found just once. Study findings and constraints: Compared with lymph nodes, tumors were less diverse; compared with nontumor tissue, more. The lymph node origin of tumor T cells was framed as consistent with a hypothesis, not demonstrated. Tumor and nontumor repertoires were significantly more similar in luminal-like than in basal-like breast cancer. Data fit most tumor T cells coming from lymph node, expanding in tumor.

The CDR3 is 12 amino acids. V was clipped by 3 bases and J by 4 bases, with 5 bases between them. Germline CDR1 and CDR2: LNHNV and YYDKDF (reference sequence). The V gene is TRBV15, the J gene TRBJ2-3; unclear D gene. This receptor was obtained from a female donor with breast cancer. Some clones in this sample may be carry-over from other donors' samples. Sequenced: breast tumor tissue. The chain's CDR3 is CATSSYPDTQYF. The CDR3 nucleotides are TGTGCCACCAGCAGTTACCCAGATACGCAGTATTTT.